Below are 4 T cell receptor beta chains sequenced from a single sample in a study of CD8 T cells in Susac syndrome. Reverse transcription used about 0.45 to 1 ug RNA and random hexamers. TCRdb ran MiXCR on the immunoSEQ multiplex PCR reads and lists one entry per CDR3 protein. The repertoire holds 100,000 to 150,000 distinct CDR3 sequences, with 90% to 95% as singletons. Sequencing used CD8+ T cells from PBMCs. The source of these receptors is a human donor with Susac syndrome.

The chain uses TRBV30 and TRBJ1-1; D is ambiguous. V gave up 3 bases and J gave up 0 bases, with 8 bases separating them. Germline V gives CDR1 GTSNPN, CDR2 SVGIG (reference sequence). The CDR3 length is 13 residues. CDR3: CAWRRTVNTEAFF. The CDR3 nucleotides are TGTGCCTGGAGAAGGACGGTGAACACTGAAGCTTTCTTT.

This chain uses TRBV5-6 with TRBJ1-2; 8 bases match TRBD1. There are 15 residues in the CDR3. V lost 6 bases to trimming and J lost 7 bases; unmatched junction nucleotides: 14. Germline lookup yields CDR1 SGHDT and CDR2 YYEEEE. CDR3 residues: CASTDPGGAGTGYTF. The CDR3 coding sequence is TGTGCCAGCACCGATCCAGGGGGCGCCGGGACTGGCTACACCTTC. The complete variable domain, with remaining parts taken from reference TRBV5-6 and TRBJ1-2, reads DAGVTQSPTHLIKTRGQQVTLRCSPKSGHDTVSWYQQALGQGPQFIFQYYEEEERQRGNFPDRFSGHQFPNYSSELNVNALLLGDSALYLCASTDPGGAGTGYTFGSGTRLTVV.

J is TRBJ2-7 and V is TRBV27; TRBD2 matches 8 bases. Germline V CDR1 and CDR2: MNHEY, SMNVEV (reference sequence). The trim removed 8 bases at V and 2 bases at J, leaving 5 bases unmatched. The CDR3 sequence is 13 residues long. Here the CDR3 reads CASREGGTYEQYF. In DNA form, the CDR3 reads TGTGCCAGCCGGGAGGGCGGGACCTACGAGCAGTACTTC.

The CDR3 nucleotides are TGTGCCAGCAGTTTCCCCCCGGTATACAATGAGCAGTTCTTC. Amino acid sequence: CASSFPPVYNEQFF. The chain recombines TRBV12-3 or TRBV12-4 with TRBJ2-1, with unresolved D. CDR3 size: 14 residues. The V and J ends lost 3 bases and 4 bases respectively, with 10 bases between them.